Following are 26 T cell receptor beta chains from one sample sequenced in a study of blood T cell repertoires in COVID-19. Using immunoSEQ multiplex PCR, the repertoire was profiled, and TCRdb retains in-frame clones only, with some absent. The data show some 120,000 clones, roughly nine tenths seen once. Sequencing was performed on peripheral blood. The receptors derive from a man aged 60-69 years with COVID-19, enrolled during active disease.

The CDR3: CASNRRQGWDEQFF. The CDR3 coding sequence is TGTGCCAGCAACCGAAGGCAGGGGTGGGATGAGCAGTTCTTC. The chain has TRBV6-5 and TRBJ2-1; tentative D call: TRBD1 (6 bases). CDR3 length equals 14 residues. The ends were cut back, 7 bases at V and 8 bases at J, with 18 bases in the middle. Germline CDR1 is MNHEY and CDR2 is SVGAGI.

A few counts support this clone. V is TRBV7-3 and J is TRBJ2-2; 9 bases are a match to TRBD2. With 5 bases clipped from V and 3 bases from J, the junction kept 10 bases outside the gene matches. Germline V CDR1 and CDR2: SGHTA, FQGTGA. The CDR3 runs to 17 residues. The CDR3 DNA sequence: TGTGCCAGCAGCCCGGGTGGGCTAGCGGGATACACCGGGGAGCTGTTTTTT. Encoded protein: CASSPGGLAGYTGELFF.

This clone was seen a single time. The rearrangement joins TRBV19 to TRBJ2-5; 7 bases fit TRBD1. After removal of 4 bases from V and 4 bases from J, the junction contained 6 bases not matched to a gene. This CDR3 comprises 14 residues. In germline, CDR1 is LNHDA, CDR2 SQIVND (reference sequence). CDR3: CASSTTGFRETQYF. CDR3 DNA sequence: TGTGCCAGTAGTACGACAGGGTTTCGAGAGACCCAGTACTTC.

The V call is TRBV7-2, the J call TRBJ1-2, with a weak D call TRBD1 (6 bases). Germline V gene sequence: CDR1 SGHTA, CDR2 FQGNSA. CDR3 size: 14 residues. Trimming left V 7 bases short and J 1 base short, with 13 bases between. The chain's CDR3 is CASKGVEGNYGYTF. The DNA for the CDR3 is TGTGCCAGCAAGGGGGTTGAGGGTAACTATGGCTACACCTTC.

This sequence joins TRBV5-1 and TRBJ2-7; 7 bases line up with TRBD1. After removal of 0 bases from V and 7 bases from J, the junction contained 10 bases not matched to a gene. Per germline, CDR1 SGHRS and CDR2 YFSETQ. The CDR3 loop spans 15 amino acids. The CDR3 loop is CASSLESGGTREQYF. The CDR3 nucleotides are TGCGCCAGCAGCTTGGAGTCAGGGGGAACTCGGGAGCAGTACTTC.

This rearrangement joins TRBV13 to TRBJ2-7; D possibly corresponds to TRBD1 (6 bases). V was cut by 2 bases and J by 3 bases, with 14 bases left in between. CDR3 length: 15 residues. The germline V gene encodes CDR1 PRHDT and CDR2 FYEKMQ (reference sequence). CDR3 coding DNA: TGTGCCAGCAGCTTAAATCCTCAGGGGAGCTACGAGCAGTACTTC. It translates to CASSLNPQGSYEQYF.

This clone has only one observation. J is TRBJ2-7 and V is TRBV2; D may be TRBD2 (6 bases). In germline, CDR1 is SNHLY, CDR2 FYNNEI. The CDR3 has 15 residues. The V gene lost 1 base and the J gene lost 6 bases, with 16 bases spanning the gap. CDR3 sequence reads: CASSEEAGTLAEQYF. As DNA, the CDR3 is TGTGCCAGCAGTGAAGAGGCGGGAACCCTCGCCGAGCAGTACTTC.

The chain is built from TRBV11-2 and TRBJ2-7, with 7 nucleotides matching TRBD1. With V trimmed by 4 bases and J by 0 bases, 9 bases remained unmatched. CDR1 and CDR2 (germline): SGHAT, FQNNGV. The CDR3 is 16 amino acids. The CDR3 DNA follows: TGTGCCAGCAGCTCCCAAGGGACAGCGAGCTCCTACGAGCAGTACTTC. It translates to CASSSQGTASSYEQYF.

The chain recombines TRBV30 with TRBJ2-1; 12 nucleotides line up with TRBD2. Germline V gives CDR1 GTSNPN, CDR2 SVGIG (reference sequence). V was clipped by 3 bases and J by 6 bases; unmatched bases: 3. The CDR3 has 14 residues. CDR3 sequence reads: CAWRLAGGPNEQFF. The CDR3, as DNA: TGTGCCTGGAGACTAGCGGGAGGTCCCAATGAGCAGTTCTTC.

The chain carries TRBV9 and TRBJ1-2, with 8 bases identical to TRBD1. With 0 bases clipped from V and 7 bases from J, the junction kept 5 bases outside the gene matches. The CDR3 has 14 residues. Germline V CDR1 and CDR2: SGDLS, YYNGEE. CDR3 nucleotide sequence: TGTGCCAGCAGCGTAGAGGGGACAGGCCTTGGCTACACCTTC. Amino acids: CASSVEGTGLGYTF.

The V call is TRBV6-4, the J call TRBJ2-3; TRBD2 matches at 11 bases. V was pared by 1 base and J by 3 bases, with 3 bases of the junction left unmatched. The CDR3 is made up of 16 amino acids. Germline V gene data show CDR1 as MRHNA and CDR2 as SNTAGT. CDR3 sequence (DNA): TGTGCCAGCAGTGACTTGACTAGCGGGAATACAGATACGCAGTATTTT. Protein product: CASSDLTSGNTDTQYF.

In this sample, this clone turned up once. The gene calls are TRBV9 and TRBJ1-2; no reliable D call. Trimming removed 0 bases from V and 4 bases from J, with 10 bases in between. Germline values: CDR1 SGDLS, CDR2 YYNGEE. The CDR3 contains 14 residues. The CDR3 nucleotides read TGTGCCAGCAGCGTAGGCGTGTCGGGCTATGGCTACACCTTC. It encodes CASSVGVSGYGYTF.

The chain employs TRBV4-2 and TRBJ2-1, with 9 bases that match TRBD2. J gave up 6 bases and V 0 bases, and 6 bases lay outside the gene matches. The CDR3 has 16 residues. Germline V gene data show CDR1 as LGHNA and CDR2 as YNFKEQ. The CDR3 reads CASSQEGGRAANEQFF. The DNA for the CDR3 is TGTGCCAGCAGCCAAGAAGGCGGGAGGGCCGCCAATGAGCAGTTCTTC.

CDR3 residues: CAISDGYNEQFF. The CDR3, as DNA: TGTGCCATCAGTGACGGCTACAATGAGCAGTTCTTC. The gene calls are TRBV10-3 and TRBJ2-1; no reliable D call. Germline CDR1 reads ENHRY; CDR2 reads SYGVKD. V lost 3 bases and J lost 3, with 3 bases in between. The CDR3 has 12 residues.

The chain carries TRBV27 and TRBJ2-2; no definite D call. The CDR3 is 13 residues long. V was pared by 5 bases and J by 2 bases, with 6 bases between. Germline CDR1 is MNHEY and CDR2 is SMNVEV (reference sequence). CDR3 amino acids: CASSPVNTGELFF. The CDR3 region has the DNA TGTGCCAGCAGTCCCGTTAACACCGGGGAGCTGTTTTTT.

This chain connects TRBV4-2 to TRBJ1-1; TRBD1 is a possible D gene (5 bases). The CDR3 is 13 residues long. Germline-derived CDR1 and CDR2 are LGHNA and YNFKEQ. The V gene lost 0 bases and the J gene lost 6 bases, with 8 bases spanning the gap. The CDR3 region has the DNA TGTGCCAGCAGCCAAGATTGGGGCTCTGAAGCTTTCTTT. It encodes CASSQDWGSEAFF.

In its sample, this clone was seen once. The chain carries TRBV15 and TRBJ2-2; 9 bases line up with TRBD1. The CDR3 extends over 15 amino acids. Losses at the gene ends were 3 bases for V and 5 bases for J; bases not matched to a gene: 4. From germline, CDR1 is LNHNV and CDR2 YYDKDF (reference sequence). CDR3 protein: CATSRGQGGTGELFF. The CDR3 region has the DNA TGTGCCACCAGCAGGGGACAGGGAGGGACCGGGGAGCTGTTTTTT.

This chain joins TRBV6-5 and TRBJ1-6; D not resolved. The CDR3 spans 16 residues. V lost 0 bases to trimming and J lost 5 bases, with 11 bases between them. Germline assignment: CDR1 MNHEY and CDR2 SVGAGI. The CDR3 DNA sequence: TGTGCCAGCAGTTACTCTACAGCAGCCGATAATTCACCCCTCCACTTT. As protein: CASSYSTAADNSPLHF.

The chain combines TRBV27 with TRBJ2-7; 10 bases agree with TRBD2. Germline-derived CDR1 and CDR2 are MNHEY and SMNVEV (reference sequence). Losses at the gene ends were 5 bases for V and 1 base for J; bases not matched to a gene: 8. The CDR3 loop spans 16 amino acids. Here the CDR3 DNA reads TGTGCCAGCAGTCCCTCGACTAGCGGGCCTTCCTACGAGCAGTACTTC. Residues: CASSPSTSGPSYEQYF.

A remark on this clone: An end of the junction does not agree with germline; a read error may underlie this. The chain has TRBV7-7 and TRBJ2-1; TRBD2 matches at 8 bases. Germline assignment: CDR1 SSHAT and CDR2 FNYEAQ (reference sequence). The CDR3 spans 15 residues. This CDR3 is CASSPRAGEGVEQFF. DNA for the CDR3: TGTGCTAGCAGCCCTCGAGCGGGAGAAGGGGTTGAGCAGTTCTTC.

This chain uses TRBV11-2 with TRBJ2-7, with D tentatively TRBD2 (5 bases). Germline CDR1 and CDR2: SGHAT and FQNNGV. Trimming shortened V by 5 bases and J by 2 bases, and 22 bases separated the two germline ends. The CDR3 covers 17 residues. In nucleotides, the CDR3 is TGTGCCAGCAGCCCGTTAGGCCGGAGAGACTATCCCTACGAGCAGTACTTC. Encoded protein: CASSPLGRRDYPYEQYF. The full variable domain, completed using reference TRBV11-2 and TRBJ2-7, is EAGVAQSPRYKIIEKRQSVAFWCNPISGHATLYWYQQILGQGPKLLIQFQNNGVVDDSQLPKDRFSAERLKGVDSTLKIQPAKLEDSAVYLCASSPLGRRDYPYEQYFGPGTRLTVT.

The J gene is TRBJ1-1, the V gene TRBV7-2, with D uncertain. V was shortened by 4 bases and J by 0 bases, with 6 bases between the two germline ends. Looked up from germline, CDR1 is SGHTA and CDR2 is FQGNSA. CDR3 length equals 13 residues. The CDR3 sequence: CASSSQVNTEAFF. As DNA, the CDR3 is TGTGCCAGCAGCTCTCAGGTGAACACTGAAGCTTTCTTT.

For the CDR3, the DNA is TGTGCCAGCAGCACCTACCTGACTAGCGGGGGAGGGACCCAGTACTTC. It is translated as CASSTYLTSGGGTQYF. The gene calls are TRBV5-4 and TRBJ2-5, with 12 bases identical to TRBD2. CDR1 and CDR2 from the germline V gene are SGHNT and YYREEE (reference sequence). With V trimmed by 4 bases and J by 7 bases, 11 bases remained unmatched. This CDR3 comprises 16 residues.

This chain links TRBV7-9 with TRBJ1-5; 11 bases align to TRBD1. Germline trimming cut 4 bases from V and 6 bases from J; bases unmatched to any gene: 5. In germline, CDR1 is SEHNR, CDR2 FQNEAQ (reference sequence). The CDR3 consists of 15 residues. DNA for the CDR3: TGTGCCAGCAGCTCTGGACAGGGGGCAGCTCAGCCCCAGCATTTT. Its translation: CASSSGQGAAQPQHF.

This chain links TRBV10-2 with TRBJ1-5, with D possibly matching TRBD1 (6 bases). The CDR3 sequence is 13 residues long. Germline assignment: CDR1 WSHSY and CDR2 SAAADI. Trimming stripped 11 bases from V and 0 bases from J, with 11 bases between. The CDR3 coding sequence is TGCGCCGGGGGGGGCGGTAGCAATCAGCCCCAGCATTTT. It translates to CAGGGGSNQPQHF.

The rearrangement links TRBV18 to TRBJ2-4; maybe TRBD2 (6 bases). This CDR3 region has 14 residues. The V and J ends lost 2 bases and 6 bases respectively, with 11 bases between them. Germline V gives CDR1 KGHSH, CDR2 LQKENI. CDR3 sequence reads: CASSPVTSINIQYF. CDR3 sequence (DNA): TGTGCCAGCTCACCAGTGACTAGTATAAACATTCAGTACTTC.